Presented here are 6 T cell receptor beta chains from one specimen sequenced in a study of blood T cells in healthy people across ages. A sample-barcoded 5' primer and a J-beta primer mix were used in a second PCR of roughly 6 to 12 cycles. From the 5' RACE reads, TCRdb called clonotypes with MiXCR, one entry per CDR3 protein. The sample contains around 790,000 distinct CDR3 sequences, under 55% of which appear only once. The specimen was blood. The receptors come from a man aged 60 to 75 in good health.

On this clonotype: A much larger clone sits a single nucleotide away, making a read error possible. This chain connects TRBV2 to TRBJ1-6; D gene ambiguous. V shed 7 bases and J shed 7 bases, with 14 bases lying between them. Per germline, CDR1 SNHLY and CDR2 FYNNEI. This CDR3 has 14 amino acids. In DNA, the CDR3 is TGTGCCAGCACCTTCATGGGTTGGAATTCACCCCTCCACTTT. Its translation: CASTFMGWNSPLHF.

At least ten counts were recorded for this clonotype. CDR3 nucleotides: TGCGCCAGCAGCCCTCCGGGGACAGGGGTCTACGAGCAGTACTTC. It encodes CASSPPGTGVYEQYF. V usage is TRBV4-1 and J usage is TRBJ2-7; 10 bases fit TRBD1. With V trimmed by 4 bases and J by 3 bases, 6 bases remained unmatched. The CDR3 sequence is 15 residues long. Germline lookup yields CDR1 MGHRA and CDR2 YSYEKL.

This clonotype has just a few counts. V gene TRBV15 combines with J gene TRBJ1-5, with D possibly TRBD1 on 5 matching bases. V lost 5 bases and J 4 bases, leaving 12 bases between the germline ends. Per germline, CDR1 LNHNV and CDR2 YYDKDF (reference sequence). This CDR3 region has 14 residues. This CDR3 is CATSPVGANQPQHF. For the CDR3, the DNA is TGTGCCACCAGCCCCGTTGGGGCTAATCAGCCCCAGCATTTT.

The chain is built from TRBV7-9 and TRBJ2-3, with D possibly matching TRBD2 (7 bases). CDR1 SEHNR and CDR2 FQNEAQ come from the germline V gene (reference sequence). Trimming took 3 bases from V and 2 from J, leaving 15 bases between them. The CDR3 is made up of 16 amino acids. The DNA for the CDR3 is TGTGCCAGCAGCTTTATCGCGGGGGCCTCCACAGATACGCAGTATTTT. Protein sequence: CASSFIAGASTDTQYF.

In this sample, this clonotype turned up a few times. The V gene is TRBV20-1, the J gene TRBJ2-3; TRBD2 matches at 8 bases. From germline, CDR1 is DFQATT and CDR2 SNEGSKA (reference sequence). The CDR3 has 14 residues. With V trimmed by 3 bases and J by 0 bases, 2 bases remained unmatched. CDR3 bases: TGCAGTGCTAGCGGGGGGGCTAGCACAGATACGCAGTATTTT. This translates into CSASGGASTDTQYF.

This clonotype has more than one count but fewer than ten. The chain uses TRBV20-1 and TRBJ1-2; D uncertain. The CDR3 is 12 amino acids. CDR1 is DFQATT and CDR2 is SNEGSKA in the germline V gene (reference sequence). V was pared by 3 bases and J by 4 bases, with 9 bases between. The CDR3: CSASSPTYGYTF. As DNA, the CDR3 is TGCAGTGCTAGTAGTCCGACCTATGGCTACACCTTC.